These 6 T cell receptor beta chains were all obtained from the same sample, sequenced in a study of T-cell memory formation after mild COVID-19. One entry per CDR3 protein, called by TCRdb with MiXCR from the 5' RACE reads. Of roughly 500,000 distinct CDR3 sequences listed, just over 20% were seen once; the top ten hold approximately 13%. The specimen sequenced was PBMCs or a T cell subset sorted from them (not recorded which). The receptors derive from an adult woman who had mild COVID-19 (a few samples of this study predate the infection). Cell type and time point are not known.

The chain employs TRBV20-1 and TRBJ2-1; D remains ambiguous. Per the germline V gene, CDR1 is DFQATT and CDR2 is SNEGSKA (reference sequence). The germline V and J ends were trimmed by 6 bases and 9 bases, with 24 bases remaining between them. CDR3 length: 15 residues. This chain's CDR3 is CSAVIASASTREQFF. The CDR3 DNA is TGCAGTGCCGTGATCGCGTCAGCCAGTACACGTGAGCAGTTCTTC.

The rearrangement uses TRBV6-5 and TRBJ2-3; a weak D match, TRBD2 (6 bases). V gave up 0 bases and J gave up 0 bases, with 7 bases separating them. CDR1 MNHEY and CDR2 SVGAGI come from the germline V gene. This CDR3 region has 15 residues. CDR3 bases: TGTGCCAGCAGTTACTCGGGAGGTAGCACAGATACGCAGTATTTT. Translated, it gives CASSYSGGSTDTQYF.

The chain uses TRBV18 and TRBJ1-4, with a weak D call TRBD1 (6 bases). The CDR3 runs 17 residues. The V gene lost 1 base and the J gene lost 0 bases, with 12 bases spanning the gap. Germline values: CDR1 KGHSH, CDR2 LQKENI. The CDR3 DNA follows: TGTGCCAGCTCACCACTCGGGACATCAGCAACTAATGAAAAACTGTTTTTT. It is translated as CASSPLGTSATNEKLFF.

This clonotype appeared many times. The chain combines TRBV30 with TRBJ1-5; 7 bases are a match to TRBD1. CDR3 length: 12 amino acids. V lost 3 bases, J lost 5 bases, and 1 base stayed unmatched. Germline V gene data show CDR1 as GTSNPN and CDR2 as SVGIG (reference sequence). The CDR3 here is CAWRQGDQPQHF. The CDR3 coding sequence is TGTGCCTGGAGGCAGGGGGATCAGCCCCAGCATTTT.

The rearrangement links TRBV15 to TRBJ1-5, with D hard to call. The V end was cut by 2 bases, the J end by 0 bases, with 5 bases between. Germline V CDR1 and CDR2: LNHNV, YYDKDF (reference sequence). CDR3 length: 14 amino acids. The CDR3 nucleotides read TGTGCCACCAGCAGATCACATAGCAATCAGCCCCAGCATTTT. As protein: CATSRSHSNQPQHF.

The V call is TRBV27, the J call TRBJ2-7, with 7 nucleotides matching TRBD1. The CDR3 runs 14 residues. Germline CDR1 and CDR2: MNHEY and SMNVEV (reference sequence). Trimming at V came to 4 bases and at J to 3 bases, leaving 6 bases not matched to a gene. CDR3 loop: CASSSTGFGYEQYF. The CDR3 DNA reads as TGTGCCAGCAGTTCGACAGGGTTTGGCTACGAGCAGTACTTC.